This T cell receptor (beta chain) appears in the sequencing data of a study of OX40 agonist ivuxolimab in advanced cancers. Overall study results and limits: At 0.1 to 3.0 mg/kg, clonal expansion of CD4+ and CD8+ blood T cells had occurred by week 6.

The germline CDR1 and CDR2 sequences are SGHDT and YYEEEE. The length of the CDR3 is 14 residues. V lost 0 bases, J lost 7 bases, and 11 bases lay in between. In the case of this clone: Antigen unknown.

Clones were read by immunoSEQ multiplex PCR, and TCRdb kept only the in-frame ones, dropping some. The data contain some 8,000 clones, just over 85% of them singletons. The chain carries TRBV5-6 and TRBJ1-5; weak D call: TRBD1 (5 bases). Sequenced material: CD4+ or CD8+ T cells sorted from blood, taken in a trial of the OX40 agonist ivuxolimab. This receptor was identified in an adult with an advanced solid tumor such as melanoma, head and neck, liver or kidney cancer. CDR3 sequence: CASSLGGSLQPQHF. As DNA, the CDR3 is TGTGCCAGCAGCTTGGGGGGCAGTCTCCAGCCCCAGCATTTT.